This T cell receptor (beta chain) comes out of a study of blood T cell repertoires in COVID-19. At the level of the study: Material from acute and convalescent COVID-19 was sourced from the United States, Italy and Spain. T cells, B-cell-depleted T cells, or PBMCs provided the cDNA or gDNA that served as material.

Germline CDR1 reads LNHDA; CDR2 reads SQIVND (reference sequence). CDR3 size: 13 residues. Trimming took off 10 bases at V and 7 bases at J, with 17 bases between the two ends. This clone was counted a few times. Participant-given clinical history determined each cohort assignment. Using immunoSEQ multiplex PCR, the repertoire was profiled, and TCRdb retains in-frame clones only, with some absent. Counted here are some 530,000 clones, approximately 91% occurring once; the ten biggest clones make up more than 7.5%. What was sequenced was PBMCs or T cells enriched from blood (not recorded which). J is TRBJ1-5 and V is TRBV19; TRBD1 might be the D (5 bases). The clonotype originates from a woman aged 55-75 years who had recovered from COVID-19. CDR3: CATSPGLLQPQHF. DNA for the CDR3: TGTGCCACGTCCCCAGGGCTATTGCAGCCCCAGCATTTT.